Listed below are T cell receptor beta chains from one sample, sequenced in a study of cytomegalovirus exposure and HLA in healthy donors. Clones were sequenced by immunoSEQ multiplex PCR, and TCRdb holds only the in-frame ones, with some missing. The table has 200,000 or so clones, roughly three quarters seen once. What was sequenced was PBMCs. The receptors were sampled from a male donor in good health and CMV-seropositive. The CDR3 runs from the conserved cysteine through the conserved F or W. D genes are given only for firm matches. A clone size is listed for some rows: how often the clone was seen (once, few, many), or a class if it is expanded.

D gene: -; clone size: -; J gene: TRBJ1-2; V gene: TRBV29-1; CDR3 DNA: TGCAGCGCCGATGGACAGTTCGAGGGCTACACCTTC; CDR3 protein: CSADGQFEGYTF
D gene: TRBD1; clone size: -; J gene: TRBJ1-2; V gene: TRBV5-4; CDR3 DNA: TGTGCCAGCAGCGCTGGGACAGAGCCGTACTATGGCTACACCTTC; CDR3 protein: CASSAGTEPYYGYTF
D gene: -; clone size: few; J gene: TRBJ1-6; V gene: TRBV5-1; CDR3 DNA: TGCGCCAGCAGCCCGGGAGGGAAACCCTCACCCCTCCACTTT; CDR3 protein: CASSPGGKPSPLHF
D gene: -; clone size: -; J gene: TRBJ2-7; V gene: TRBV28; CDR3 DNA: TGTGCCAGCGGGCCCTTGCCCAGGACCTACGAGCAGTACTTC; CDR3 protein: CASGPLPRTYEQYF
D gene: TRBD2; clone size: -; J gene: TRBJ2-4; V gene: TRBV6-1; CDR3 DNA: TGTGCCAGCAGAGGACTAGCGGGAGGAATGGACATTCAGTACTTC; CDR3 protein: CASRGLAGGMDIQYF
D gene: TRBD1; clone size: -; J gene: TRBJ1-5; V gene: TRBV7-3; CDR3 DNA: TGTGCCAGCAGCCCAACCGGGACAGGGAGCAATCAGCCCCAGCATTTT; CDR3 protein: CASSPTGTGSNQPQHF
D gene: -; clone size: -; J gene: TRBJ2-5; V gene: TRBV18; CDR3 DNA: TGTGCCAGCTCACCGCCCGCAGGAGGACAAGAGACCCAGTACTTC; CDR3 protein: CASSPPAGGQETQYF
D gene: TRBD2; clone size: -; J gene: TRBJ2-2; V gene: TRBV15; CDR3 DNA: TGTGCCACCAGTGGACTAGATAACACCGGGGAGCTGTTTTTT; CDR3 protein: CATSGLDNTGELFF
D gene: TRBD2; clone size: -; J gene: TRBJ2-1; V gene: TRBV12-5; CDR3 DNA: TGTGCTAGTGGCGCTAGCGGGAGAATCAATGAGCAGTTCTTC; CDR3 protein: CASGASGRINEQFF
D gene: TRBD1; clone size: -; J gene: TRBJ2-1; V gene: TRBV7-2; CDR3 DNA: TGTGCCAGCAGCTTAGATTGGGACAGGGTCAATGGGGAGCAGTTCTTC; CDR3 protein: CASSLDWDRVNGEQFF
D gene: -; clone size: few; J gene: TRBJ1-2; V gene: TRBV27; CDR3 DNA: TGTGCCAGCAGTTTAGCCCGGGGGACTGAAGCTAACTATGGCTACACCTTC; CDR3 protein: CASSLARGTEANYGYTF
D gene: -; clone size: -; J gene: TRBJ1-2; V gene: TRBV9; CDR3 DNA: TGTGCCAGCACTCTTACGACAGGAGCTAACTATGGCTACACCTTC; CDR3 protein: CASTLTTGANYGYTF
D gene: TRBD2; clone size: -; J gene: TRBJ2-3; V gene: TRBV5-1; CDR3 DNA: TGCGCCAGCAGCGTCGGGACTACCACAGATACGCAGTATTTT; CDR3 protein: CASSVGTTTDTQYF
D gene: TRBD1; clone size: -; J gene: TRBJ1-3; V gene: TRBV7-3; CDR3 DNA: TGTGCCAGCAGCTTAAATTTGGACAGGGGGCTCGGAAACACCATATATTTT; CDR3 protein: CASSLNLDRGLGNTIYF
D gene: -; clone size: -; J gene: TRBJ1-2; V gene: TRBV6-6; CDR3 DNA: TGTGCCAGCACCTACGGTACAGGGCCCAACTATGGCTACACCTTC; CDR3 protein: CASTYGTGPNYGYTF
D gene: -; clone size: -; J gene: TRBJ2-2; V gene: TRBV5-6; CDR3 DNA: TGTGCCAGCAGCTTACAGGGTCGGGACACCGGGGAGCTGTTTTTT; CDR3 protein: CASSLQGRDTGELFF
D gene: TRBD1; clone size: -; J gene: TRBJ1-1; V gene: TRBV19; CDR3 DNA: TGTGCCAGTAGTAGAAAACAGGGGTACGCTGAAGCTTTCTTT; CDR3 protein: CASSRKQGYAEAFF
D gene: -; clone size: -; J gene: TRBJ2-3; V gene: TRBV5-1; CDR3 DNA: TGCGCCAGCTCATTGAGTAGCGGAAAAAGCACAGATACGCAGTATTTT; CDR3 protein: CASSLSSGKSTDTQYF
D gene: -; clone size: -; J gene: TRBJ2-2; V gene: TRBV19; CDR3 DNA: TGTGCCAGTCAAGTCAGAAACACCGGGGAGCTGTTTTTT; CDR3 protein: CASQVRNTGELFF
D gene: -; clone size: -; J gene: TRBJ2-3; V gene: TRBV7-9; CDR3 DNA: TGTGCCAGCAGAAAAGGGGTAGTGACAGATACGCAGTATTTT; CDR3 protein: CASRKGVVTDTQYF
D gene: TRBD1; clone size: once; J gene: TRBJ2-7; V gene: TRBV19; CDR3 DNA: TGTGCCAGTAGTCTCACCGGGACAGGGGGCCCGATGGGCTACGAGCAGTACTTC; CDR3 protein: CASSLTGTGGPMGYEQYF
D gene: -; clone size: -; J gene: TRBJ2-3; V gene: TRBV11-2; CDR3 DNA: TGTGCCAGCAGCCCTAGTCGCACAGATACGCAGTATTTT; CDR3 protein: CASSPSRTDTQYF
D gene: -; clone size: -; J gene: TRBJ2-1; V gene: TRBV27; CDR3 DNA: TGTGCCAGCAGTACCATGACAGGATACAATGAGCAGTTCTTC; CDR3 protein: CASSTMTGYNEQFF
D gene: -; clone size: few; J gene: TRBJ2-3; V gene: TRBV5-6; CDR3 DNA: TGTGCCAGCAGCCGTCTCTCAGATACGCAGTATTTT; CDR3 protein: CASSRLSDTQYF
D gene: -; clone size: -; J gene: TRBJ2-7; V gene: TRBV6-5; CDR3 DNA: TGTGCCAGCAGTGGCCAGACCTACGAGCAGTACTTC; CDR3 protein: CASSGQTYEQYF
D gene: TRBD2; clone size: -; J gene: TRBJ2-1; V gene: TRBV6-6; CDR3 DNA: TGTGCCAGCAGTTTTAGTATAGCGGGCTCCTACAATGAGCAGTTCTTC; CDR3 protein: CASSFSIAGSYNEQFF
D gene: TRBD1; clone size: -; J gene: TRBJ2-5; V gene: TRBV19; CDR3 DNA: TGTGCCAGTAGCCGCGACAGGGTCCAAGAGACCCAGTACTTC; CDR3 protein: CASSRDRVQETQYF
D gene: -; clone size: -; J gene: TRBJ2-2; V gene: TRBV5-6; CDR3 DNA: TGTGCCAGCAGCTTGGCCCAGATCGCGAACACCGGGGAGCTGTTTTTT; CDR3 protein: CASSLAQIANTGELFF
D gene: TRBD1; clone size: once; J gene: TRBJ2-7; V gene: TRBV27; CDR3 DNA: TGTGCCAGCAGTGGGACAGGGGCGATCTACGAGCAGTACTTC; CDR3 protein: CASSGTGAIYEQYF
D gene: -; clone size: -; J gene: TRBJ2-2; V gene: TRBV7-7; CDR3 DNA: TGTGCTAGCAGCCCGTATCTCCAACAATGGAGACAGGTCGCCGGGGAGCTGTTTTTT; CDR3 protein: CASSPYLQQWRQVAGELFF
D gene: -; clone size: -; J gene: TRBJ1-6; V gene: TRBV6-6; CDR3 DNA: TGTGCCAGCAGCTACGAGAGCTCCTATAATTCACCCCTCCACTTT; CDR3 protein: CASSYESSYNSPLHF
D gene: -; clone size: -; J gene: TRBJ1-4; V gene: TRBV6-5; CDR3 DNA: TGTGCCAGCAGTTACAGGAGGCTAAATGAAAAACTGTTTTTT; CDR3 protein: CASSYRRLNEKLFF
D gene: TRBD1; clone size: few; J gene: TRBJ1-1; V gene: TRBV18; CDR3 DNA: TGTGCCAGCTCACCAGGACAGGGCGGGAACACTGAAGCTTTCTTT; CDR3 protein: CASSPGQGGNTEAFF
D gene: -; clone size: once; J gene: TRBJ1-1; V gene: TRBV29-1; CDR3 DNA: TGCAGCTCTCGAAATGGAGGGAACACTGAAGCTTTCTTT; CDR3 protein: CSSRNGGNTEAFF
D gene: -; clone size: -; J gene: TRBJ2-5; V gene: TRBV7-9; CDR3 DNA: TGTGCCAGCAGCTTAACTAGCTGGGAGACCCAGTACTTC; CDR3 protein: CASSLTSWETQYF
D gene: -; clone size: -; J gene: TRBJ2-7; V gene: TRBV7-8; CDR3 DNA: TGTGCCAGCAGCTCCTTAGGGGTGGGCGAGCAGTACTTC; CDR3 protein: CASSSLGVGEQYF
D gene: -; clone size: -; J gene: TRBJ2-7; V gene: TRBV7-8; CDR3 DNA: TGTGCCAGCAGCTTAGGACGGGAGCTCTACGAGCAGTACTTC; CDR3 protein: CASSLGRELYEQYF
D gene: TRBD2; clone size: few; J gene: TRBJ2-4; V gene: TRBV5-6; CDR3 DNA: TGTGCCAGCAGCTTGGGAGGCGGGGGGAGCATTCAGTACTTC; CDR3 protein: CASSLGGGGSIQYF
D gene: TRBD2; clone size: -; J gene: TRBJ2-1; V gene: TRBV27; CDR3 DNA: TGTGCCAGCCTTAGCGGGACTTACAATGAGCAGTTCTTC; CDR3 protein: CASLSGTYNEQFF
D gene: -; clone size: once; J gene: TRBJ2-7; V gene: TRBV7-3; CDR3 DNA: TGTGCCAGCAGCTTAGACGCGAATTCGGGCTACGAGCAGTACTTC; CDR3 protein: CASSLDANSGYEQYF
D gene: -; clone size: -; J gene: TRBJ1-2; V gene: TRBV28; CDR3 DNA: TGTGCCAGCACCCCAGGGCAGGACCTCTATGGCTACACCTTC; CDR3 protein: CASTPGQDLYGYTF
D gene: -; clone size: -; J gene: TRBJ2-5; V gene: TRBV6-1; CDR3 DNA: TGTGCCAGCACTCGTTTGGGAGGGGGTGTAGAGACCCAGTACTTC; CDR3 protein: CASTRLGGGVETQYF